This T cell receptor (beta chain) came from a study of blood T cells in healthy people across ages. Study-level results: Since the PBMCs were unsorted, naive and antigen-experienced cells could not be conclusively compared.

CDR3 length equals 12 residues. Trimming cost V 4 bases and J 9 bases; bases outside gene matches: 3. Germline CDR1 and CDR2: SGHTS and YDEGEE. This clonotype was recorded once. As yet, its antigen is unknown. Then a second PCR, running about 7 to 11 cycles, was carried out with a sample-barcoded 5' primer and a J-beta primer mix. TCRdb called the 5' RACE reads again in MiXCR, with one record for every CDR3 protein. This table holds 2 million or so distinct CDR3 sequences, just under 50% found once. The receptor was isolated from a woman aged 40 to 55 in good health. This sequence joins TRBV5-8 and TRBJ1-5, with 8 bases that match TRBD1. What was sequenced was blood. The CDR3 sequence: CASSDRGRPQHF. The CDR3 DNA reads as TGTGCCAGCAGCGACAGGGGACGGCCCCAGCATTTT.